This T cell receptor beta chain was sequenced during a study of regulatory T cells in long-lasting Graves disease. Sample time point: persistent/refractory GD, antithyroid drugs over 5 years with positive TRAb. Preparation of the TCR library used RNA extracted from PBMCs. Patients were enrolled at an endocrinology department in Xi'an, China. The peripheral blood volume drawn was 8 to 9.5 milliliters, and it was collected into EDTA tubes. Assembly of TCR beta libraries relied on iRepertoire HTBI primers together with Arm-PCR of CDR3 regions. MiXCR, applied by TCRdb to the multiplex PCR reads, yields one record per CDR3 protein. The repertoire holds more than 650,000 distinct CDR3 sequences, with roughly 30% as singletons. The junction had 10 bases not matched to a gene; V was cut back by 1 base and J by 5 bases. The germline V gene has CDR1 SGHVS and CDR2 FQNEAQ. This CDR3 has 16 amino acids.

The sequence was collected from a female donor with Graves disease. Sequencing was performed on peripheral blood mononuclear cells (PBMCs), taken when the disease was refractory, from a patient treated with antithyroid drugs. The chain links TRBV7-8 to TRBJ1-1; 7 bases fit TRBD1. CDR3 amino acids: CASSLVWPGGGTEAFF. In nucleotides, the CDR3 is TGTGCCAGCAGCTTAGTGTGGCCAGGGGGTGGGACTGAAGCTTTCTTT.